The next 20 T cell receptor beta chains were all read from a single sample in a study of regulatory T cells in long-lasting Graves disease. In building TCR beta libraries, iRepertoire HTBI primers were used together with Arm-PCR of CDR3 regions. Using its own MiXCR run on the multiplex PCR reads, TCRdb lists one record per CDR3 protein. Of roughly 610,000 distinct CDR3 sequences in the sample, 15% to 20% are singletons; the top ten hold 18%. Stated time point: newly diagnosed GD, antithyroid drugs for less than 3 months. After RNA was extracted from PBMCs, the TCR library was made from it. This sample also belongs to another study, concerning T cells in Graves' hyperthyroidism and ophthalmopathy.

The source material was peripheral blood mononuclear cells (PBMCs), sampled at new diagnosis, from a patient treated with antithyroid drugs. These receptor sequences come from a woman aged 25 to 39 with Graves disease.

This chain joins TRBV19 and TRBJ1-1, with D perhaps matching TRBD1 (6 bases). Germline V gene lookup returns CDR1 LNHDA and CDR2 SQIVND (reference sequence). V was pared by 3 bases and J by 2 bases, with 13 bases between. The CDR3 has 15 residues. This CDR3 reads CASSIPSGANTEAFF. The CDR3, as DNA: TGTGCCAGTAGTATTCCCTCAGGGGCTAACACTGAAGCTTTCTTT. Full variable domain (missing parts from reference TRBV19 and TRBJ1-1): DGGITQSPKYLFRKEGQNVTLSCEQNLNHDAMYWYRQDPGQGLRLIYYSQIVNDFQKGDIAEGYSVSREKKESFPLTVTSAQKNPTAFYLCASSIPSGANTEAFFGQGTRLTVV.

The table lists this clonotype with many counts. The rearrangement uses TRBV7-2 and TRBJ2-1; TRBD2 agrees at 8 bases. CDR3 size: 14 residues. Germline loops: CDR1 SGHTA, CDR2 FQGNSA. With 4 bases clipped from V and 9 bases from J, the junction kept 8 bases outside the gene matches. CDR3 nucleotides: TGTGCCAGCAGCTCCAGCGGGAGCCCCGGTGAGCAGTTCTTC. It encodes CASSSSGSPGEQFF.

This chain links TRBV20-1 with TRBJ2-5; the match to TRBD2 covers 8 bases. The J call could be wrong; TRBJ2-1 is a better fit for the DNA end. The CDR3 loop spans 16 amino acids. Germline assignment: CDR1 DFQATT and CDR2 SNEGSKA (reference sequence). CDR3 amino acids: CSARVRLAREVGEQFF. In DNA form, the CDR3 reads TGCAGTGCTAGAGTCCGACTAGCGCGAGAAGTGGGTGAGCAGTTCTTC.

This clonotype appeared a few times. The chain uses TRBV12-3 or TRBV12-4 and TRBJ2-1; TRBD2 agrees at 11 bases. Trimming at V came to 2 bases and at J to 3 bases, leaving 18 bases not matched to a gene. The CDR3 consists of 21 residues. CDR3 nucleotide sequence: TGTGCCAGCAGTTTAAGGTTGTGGATTAGCGGGAGGGAAAATTTCTACAATGAGCAGTTCTTC. Translation: CASSLRLWISGRENFYNEQFF.

This clonotype was counted many times. The chain recombines TRBV2 with TRBJ1-5; D is ambiguous. Per the germline V gene, CDR1 is SNHLY and CDR2 is FYNNEI. The CDR3 length is 14 residues. V lost 6 bases, J lost 6 bases, and 15 bases lay in between. The CDR3 bases are TGTGCCAGCAGAAGGAACCTCGGTAGTCAGCCCCAGCATTTT. The encoded protein is CASRRNLGSQPQHF.

The chain uses TRBV11-2 and TRBJ2-7; D is perhaps TRBD2 (6 bases). The CDR3 totals 14 residues. V was pared by 1 base and J by 3 bases, with 10 bases between. Germline CDR1 reads SGHAT; CDR2 reads FQNNGV. Here the CDR3 reads CASSLAGEDYEQYF. The DNA of the CDR3 is TGTGCCAGCAGCTTAGCGGGAGAGGACTACGAGCAGTACTTC.

This clonotype has more than one count but fewer than ten. The V call is TRBV5-6, the J call TRBJ1-1, with D possibly TRBD1 on 6 matching bases. The CDR3 covers 15 residues. CDR1 and CDR2 (germline): SGHDT, YYEEEE. V was clipped by 1 base and J by 4 bases, with 14 bases between them. CDR3 sequence: CASSLSPGEGTEAFF. The DNA for the CDR3 is TGTGCCAGCAGCTTGTCCCCAGGGGAGGGCACTGAAGCTTTCTTT.

The chain is built from TRBV19 and TRBJ1-2, with D possibly TRBD1 on 6 matching bases. Trimming took 6 bases from V and 2 from J, leaving 16 bases between them. Germline CDR1 and CDR2: LNHDA and SQIVND (reference sequence). CDR3 length equals 15 residues. This chain's CDR3 is CASSDPGGANYGYTF. Written as DNA, the CDR3 is TGTGCCAGTAGCGACCCGGGGGGGGCAAACTATGGCTACACCTTC. Full variable domain (outside the CDR3, taken from reference TRBV19 and TRBJ1-2): DGGITQSPKYLFRKEGQNVTLSCEQNLNHDAMYWYRQDPGQGLRLIYYSQIVNDFQKGDIAEGYSVSREKKESFPLTVTSAQKNPTAFYLCASSDPGGANYGYTFGSGTRLTVV.

This clonotype showed up many times. The chain uses TRBV6-2 or TRBV6-3 and TRBJ2-2, with TRBD1 matching 7 bases. The CDR3 covers 13 residues. CDR1 and CDR2 (germline): MNHEY, SVGEGT. The trim removed 5 bases at V and 10 bases at J, leaving 7 bases unmatched. The CDR3 loop reads CASSPRQGQELFF. CDR3 nucleotides: TGTGCCAGCAGTCCCCGACAGGGACAGGAGCTGTTTTTT.

This clonotype showed up just a few times. The CDR3 protein is CASIPGGIGELFF. Written as DNA, the CDR3 is TGTGCCAGCATTCCAGGGGGCATCGGGGAGCTGTTTTTT. The genes are TRBV6-2 or TRBV6-3 and TRBJ2-2; 8 bases align to TRBD1. Germline CDR1 reads MNHEY; CDR2 reads SVGEGT. The CDR3 totals 13 residues. After removal of 7 bases from V and 7 bases from J, the junction contained 5 bases not matched to a gene.

Only a few counts were recorded for this clonotype. The genes are TRBV12-3 or TRBV12-4 and TRBJ1-2; no definite D call. This CDR3 has 12 residues. The V gene lost 7 bases and the J gene lost 7 bases, with 13 bases spanning the gap. CDR3 protein: CASTLRGGGYTF. The DNA for the CDR3 is TGTGCCAGCACCTTGAGAGGAGGTGGCTACACCTTC.

To note about this clonotype: Possible read error: a much larger clone is one base away. Here the CDR3 reads CASSSAGTSPTYF. CDR3 nucleotide sequence: TGTGCCAGCAGCTCCGCCGGGACCTCCCCCACATATTTT. The genes are TRBV11-1 and TRBJ2-3; D possibly uses TRBD1 or TRBD2 (5 bases each). The CDR3 totals 13 residues. Trimming took 4 bases from V and 15 from J, leaving 20 bases between them. Germline CDR1 reads SGHAT; CDR2 reads FQDESV (reference sequence). Together with reference TRBV11-1 and TRBJ2-3, the CDR3 gives the full variable domain: EAEVAQSPRYKITEKSQAVAFWCDPISGHATLYWYRQILGQGPELLVQFQDESVVDDSQLPKDRFSAERLKGVDSTLKIQPAELGDSAMYLCASSSAGTSPTYFGPGTRLTVL.

There are many counts of this clonotype. The J gene is TRBJ1-5, the V gene TRBV12-3 or TRBV12-4, with 8 bases matching TRBD1. CDR3 length: 18 residues. The V segment lost 3 bases and the J segment 1 base; nucleotides outside the gene matches: 11. The DNA for the CDR3 is TGTGCCAGCAGTTTTCGGACAGGGCGAGGGGTAAGCAATCAGCCCCAGCATTTT. Its translation: CASSFRTGRGVSNQPQHF.

This clonotype was recorded at least ten times. V gene TRBV12-3 or TRBV12-4 combines with J gene TRBJ2-7; TRBD2 matches at 9 bases. Germline trimming cut 3 bases from V and 13 bases from J; bases unmatched to any gene: 7. The CDR3 spans 12 residues. Here the CDR3 DNA reads TGTGCCAGCAGTTTCGAGGGACTAGCTTTATACTTC. This gives the protein CASSFEGLALYF.

The chain has TRBV7-8 and TRBJ2-1, with 8 bases fitting TRBD2. J was trimmed by 1 base and V by 2 bases; bases with no gene match: 13. The germline gives CDR1 SGHVS, CDR2 FQNEAQ. This CDR3 has 19 amino acids. CDR3: CASSLLPRGSGASYNEQFF. The CDR3 DNA reads as TGTGCCAGCAGCTTACTACCCCGGGGTAGCGGGGCTTCCTACAATGAGCAGTTCTTC.

This clonotype was recorded many times. V gene TRBV6-1 combines with J gene TRBJ1-6, with TRBD1 identical over 9 bases. Germline V CDR1 and CDR2: MNHNS, SASEGT. This CDR3 comprises 16 residues. Losses at the gene ends were 4 bases for V and 6 bases for J; bases not matched to a gene: 7. Here the CDR3 DNA reads TGTGCCAGCAGTGGGACGGACAGGGGATTTAATTCACCCCTCCACTTT. Translating it yields CASSGTDRGFNSPLHF.

For this clonotype: The germline gene is not matched at one end of the junction; a read error may be the cause. V gene TRBV28 combines with J gene TRBJ2-7, with 7 bases lining up with TRBD1. The CDR3 spans 15 residues. Germline-derived CDR1 and CDR2 are MDHEN and SYDVKM. The CDR3 sequence is CASSLWVTGLNEQYF. The CDR3 DNA reads TGTGCCAGCAGTCTATGGGTGACAGGGTTGAACGAGCAGTACTTC.

CDR3 bases: TGTGCCAGCAGCTTGGCCGGGACGAACTATGGCTACACCTTC. Encoded protein: CASSLAGTNYGYTF. The genes are TRBV5-4 and TRBJ1-2; a possible D gene is TRBD1 (5 bases). The V and J ends lost 0 bases and 2 bases respectively, with 8 bases between them. Germline lookup yields CDR1 SGHNT and CDR2 YYREEE (reference sequence). The CDR3 is 14 residues long.

This clonotype was detected many times. This rearrangement joins TRBV7-8 to TRBJ1-1; the D is unclear. Germline CDR1 SGHVS, CDR2 FQNEAQ. CDR3 size: 14 residues. V was pared by 3 bases and J by 1 base, with 9 bases between. The CDR3 region is CASSLSNQNTEAFF. CDR3 nucleotide sequence: TGTGCCAGCAGCTTGTCTAACCAGAACACTGAAGCTTTCTTT.

This clonotype was observed many times. The CDR3 here is CASSPNPTKGNQPQHF. CDR3 nucleotides: TGTGCCAGCTCACCCAACCCGACTAAGGGCAATCAGCCCCAGCATTTT. J is TRBJ1-5 and V is TRBV18; D gene ambiguous. This CDR3 region has 16 residues. The V and J ends lost 3 bases and 2 bases respectively, with 14 bases between them. Germline CDR1 reads KGHSH; CDR2 reads LQKENI.